Listed below are T cell receptor beta chains from one sample, sequenced in a study. TCRdb re-called the 5' RACE reads with MiXCR, one entry per CDR3 protein. The table has fewer than 950 distinct CDR3 sequences, roughly 9.2% seen once. The material sequenced was total memory T cells from blood PBMCs. These receptors all come from a male donor with HIV. Both conserved end residues are part of each CDR3. The order of the fields is CDR3 DNA, CDR3 protein, clone size, J gene, V gene, D gene. The D gene is left open where the match is weak. Clone sizes are given selectively: once, few, many, or a class where the clone is expanded.

TGTGCCAGCAGGACCGGACGGGGAAGCTCCTACGAGCAGTACTTC	CASRTGRGSSYEQYF	.	TRBJ2-7	TRBV6-1	.
TGTGCCATCAGATCGGGAGGCAATCAGCCCCAGCATTTT	CAIRSGGNQPQHF	few	TRBJ1-5	TRBV10-3	.
TGTGCCAGCAGTTACCTGCCGGGACAGGGGGGCGGCACTGAAGCTTTCTTT	CASSYLPGQGGGTEAFF	.	TRBJ1-1	TRBV6-5	TRBD1
TGTGCCAGCAGTTACTCCGCGGCTAGCGGGAGCAATGAGCAGTTCTTC	CASSYSAASGSNEQFF	large	TRBJ2-1	TRBV6-5	TRBD2
TGTGCCAGCAGACTCAGGACTAGCGGGAGAGGAAGCGATACGCAGTATTTT	CASRLRTSGRGSDTQYF	.	TRBJ2-3	TRBV6-1	TRBD2
TGTGCCAGCAGTTACTCGATGATGGTTAGGGCCGAAGCTTTCTTT	CASSYSMMVRAEAFF	large	TRBJ1-1	TRBV6-5	.
TGTGCCAGCAGCTTACCCGGAGCGACCTCTTACAAGGATACGCAGTATTTT	CASSLPGATSYKDTQYF	.	TRBJ2-3	TRBV7-2	.
TGCAGTGCTAGTAAGGGACAGTATTCACCCCTCCACTTT	CSASKGQYSPLHF	large	TRBJ1-6	TRBV20-1	TRBD1
TGTGCCACTAATCGACAGGGTATCTCTGAAGCTTTCTTT	CATNRQGISEAFF	large	TRBJ1-1	TRBV6-1	TRBD1
TGTGCCAGCAGTCCACGACAGGGTCCTAGCAATCAGCCCCAGCATTTT	CASSPRQGPSNQPQHF	.	TRBJ1-5	TRBV12-3/TRBV12-4	TRBD1
TGTGCCAGCAAGCCGGGAGGGCCCTCCTACAATGAGCAGTTCTTC	CASKPGGPSYNEQFF	large	TRBJ2-1	TRBV6-1	TRBD2
TGTGCCAGCAGTTACCTCTCGCCAGGAGCCAGGCTGTTTTTT	CASSYLSPGARLFF	large	TRBJ1-4	TRBV6-5	.
TGCGCCAGCAGCCCGGGACTAGCGGGAGTCGATGAGCAGTTCTTC	CASSPGLAGVDEQFF	few	TRBJ2-1	TRBV4-3	TRBD2
TGTGCCAGCAGCTCAATGGGTTCCCACGAGCAGTACTTC	CASSSMGSHEQYF	few	TRBJ2-7	TRBV7-2	.
TGTGCCACCAGTCCAGGCGGAACAGGACACTACGAGCAGTACTTC	CATSPGGTGHYEQYF	.	TRBJ2-7	TRBV24-1	.